A selection of T cell receptor beta chains follows, all from one sample in a study of blood T cell repertoires in COVID-19. Clones were sequenced by immunoSEQ multiplex PCR, and TCRdb holds only the in-frame ones, with some missing. The repertoire consists of over 85,000 clones, with over 65% occurring once and the leading ten covering roughly 3.8%. The sample was peripheral blood. The receptors derive from an elderly woman with acute or convalescent COVID-19. Each CDR3 is given with its conserved first and last residue. The D gene is left open where the match is weak. The size field is filled for only some rows; it gives once, few, many or a size class.

d_gene: TRBD1; j_gene: TRBJ2-2; abundance: NA; v_gene: TRBV5-1; CDR3nt: TGCGCCAGCAGTTCAAACCAGGGGGCCAACACCGGGGAGCTGTTTTTT; CDR3aa: CASSSNQGANTGELFF
d_gene: NA; j_gene: TRBJ2-7; abundance: NA; v_gene: TRBV15; CDR3nt: TGTGCCACCAGCAGAGTAAGCGGCTCCTTTACCTACGAGCAGTACTTC; CDR3aa: CATSRVSGSFTYEQYF
d_gene: NA; j_gene: TRBJ1-6; abundance: NA; v_gene: TRBV5-1; CDR3nt: TGCGCCAGCAGCTTTAAGGAGGTACGGGCACCCCTCCACTTT; CDR3aa: CASSFKEVRAPLHF
d_gene: NA; j_gene: TRBJ1-3; abundance: NA; v_gene: TRBV6-1; CDR3nt: TGTGCCAGCAGTGAAAGGACCCAAAGGGGAGGAAACACCATATATTTT; CDR3aa: CASSERTQRGGNTIYF
d_gene: NA; j_gene: TRBJ1-1; abundance: few; v_gene: TRBV7-9; CDR3nt: TGTGCCAGCAGCTTACAGGGGCGCACTGAAGCTTTCTTT; CDR3aa: CASSLQGRTEAFF
d_gene: TRBD1; j_gene: TRBJ1-3; abundance: NA; v_gene: TRBV7-9; CDR3nt: TGTGCCAGCAGCTTACCGCAGGGGGCGGTGTACACCATATATTTT; CDR3aa: CASSLPQGAVYTIYF
d_gene: NA; j_gene: TRBJ1-6; abundance: NA; v_gene: TRBV7-2; CDR3nt: TGTGCCAGCAGCTTAGAGGCAGGGGTGGGTTCACCCCTCCACTTT; CDR3aa: CASSLEAGVGSPLHF
d_gene: TRBD1; j_gene: TRBJ2-3; abundance: NA; v_gene: TRBV12-5; CDR3nt: TGTGCTAGTGGTTTGCGACAGGGGGCGAGAACAGATACGCAGTATTTT; CDR3aa: CASGLRQGARTDTQYF
d_gene: TRBD1; j_gene: TRBJ2-7; abundance: NA; v_gene: TRBV6-2/TRBV6-3; CDR3nt: TGTGCCAGCAGTCACCCGACCGGGACAGGGGTTGGAGAGCAGTACTTC; CDR3aa: CASSHPTGTGVGEQYF
d_gene: TRBD1; j_gene: TRBJ2-7; abundance: NA; v_gene: TRBV7-9; CDR3nt: TGTGCCAGCAGCTACAGGGGGCATGGGGTCTACGAGCAGTACTTC; CDR3aa: CASSYRGHGVYEQYF
d_gene: NA; j_gene: TRBJ1-1; abundance: once; v_gene: TRBV28; CDR3nt: TGTGCCAGCACCCGGCAGGGTAACACTGAAGCTTTCTTT; CDR3aa: CASTRQGNTEAFF
d_gene: NA; j_gene: TRBJ2-2; abundance: NA; v_gene: TRBV14; CDR3nt: TGTGCCAGCAGCCAAGTCGGTGCCGGGGAGCTGTTTTTT; CDR3aa: CASSQVGAGELFF
d_gene: TRBD1; j_gene: TRBJ1-2; abundance: NA; v_gene: TRBV5-6; CDR3nt: TGTGCCAGCAGCGTACCGGGACAGAGGGGCTACACCTTC; CDR3aa: CASSVPGQRGYTF
d_gene: TRBD2; j_gene: TRBJ2-3; abundance: few; v_gene: TRBV5-6; CDR3nt: TGTGCCAGCAGGGATTGGGAACGGGGGGTCACAGATACGCAGTATTTT; CDR3aa: CASRDWERGVTDTQYF
d_gene: NA; j_gene: TRBJ1-2; abundance: once; v_gene: TRBV28; CDR3nt: TGTGCCAGCAGGAGCGGTGACTATGGCTACACCTTC; CDR3aa: CASRSGDYGYTF
d_gene: TRBD2; j_gene: TRBJ2-1; abundance: NA; v_gene: TRBV5-1; CDR3nt: TGCGCCAGCAGCCTGGGACTAGCGGGCGTAGGTGAGCAGTTCTTC; CDR3aa: CASSLGLAGVGEQFF
d_gene: TRBD2; j_gene: TRBJ2-1; abundance: NA; v_gene: TRBV11-2; CDR3nt: TGTGCCAGCAGCTCTAGCCACTCACTAGCGGGAGGATGGGATGAGCAGTTCTTC; CDR3aa: CASSSSHSLAGGWDEQFF
d_gene: NA; j_gene: TRBJ2-6; abundance: NA; v_gene: TRBV27; CDR3nt: TGTGCCAGCAGCACTAGAAGTCGGTCAGGGGCCAACGTCCTGACTTTC; CDR3aa: CASSTRSRSGANVLTF
d_gene: NA; j_gene: TRBJ1-4; abundance: NA; v_gene: TRBV3-1/TRBV3-2; CDR3nt: TGTGCCAGCAGCCAGGTACACAGATATAATGAAAAACTGTTTTTT; CDR3aa: CASSQVHRYNEKLFF
d_gene: NA; j_gene: TRBJ2-7; abundance: NA; v_gene: TRBV6-2/TRBV6-3; CDR3nt: TGTGCCAGCAGTGAGGACTTTTACGAGCAGTACTTC; CDR3aa: CASSEDFYEQYF
d_gene: TRBD1; j_gene: TRBJ2-1; abundance: NA; v_gene: TRBV18; CDR3nt: TGTGCCAGCTCACCGGCTGCAGGGGGAAACAATGAGCAGTTCTTC; CDR3aa: CASSPAAGGNNEQFF
d_gene: NA; j_gene: TRBJ1-4; abundance: few; v_gene: TRBV12-3/TRBV12-4; CDR3nt: TGTGCCAGCACAAGCTCCTCTAATGAAAAACTGTTTTTT; CDR3aa: CASTSSSNEKLFF
d_gene: NA; j_gene: TRBJ2-7; abundance: NA; v_gene: TRBV7-8; CDR3nt: TGTGCCAGCGCGCGGGGCTCGCCCTACGAGCAGTACTTC; CDR3aa: CASARGSPYEQYF
d_gene: TRBD2; j_gene: TRBJ2-1; abundance: few; v_gene: TRBV7-6; CDR3nt: TGTGCCAGCAGCTTTGGACTAGCGGGGGACAATGAGCAGTTCTTC; CDR3aa: CASSFGLAGDNEQFF
d_gene: TRBD2; j_gene: TRBJ2-3; abundance: NA; v_gene: TRBV4-3; CDR3nt: TGCGCCAGCAGCCAAGGCGTTGGACTAGCAGGCACAGATACGCAGTATTTT; CDR3aa: CASSQGVGLAGTDTQYF
d_gene: NA; j_gene: TRBJ2-7; abundance: NA; v_gene: TRBV20-1; CDR3nt: TGCAGTGCCTACGAGCGGGAGCAGTACTTC; CDR3aa: CSAYEREQYF
d_gene: TRBD2; j_gene: TRBJ2-3; abundance: NA; v_gene: TRBV18; CDR3nt: TGTGCCAGCTCACCGATGACTAGCGGGCAGTATTTT; CDR3aa: CASSPMTSGQYF
d_gene: TRBD1; j_gene: TRBJ1-2; abundance: NA; v_gene: TRBV30; CDR3nt: TGTGCCTGGAGCAGGGGGCGCCGCGGCTACACCTTC; CDR3aa: CAWSRGRRGYTF
d_gene: TRBD1; j_gene: TRBJ2-7; abundance: few; v_gene: TRBV5-1; CDR3nt: TGCGCCAGCAGCTTGCTTGATAGGGACAGCTACGAGCAGTACTTC; CDR3aa: CASSLLDRDSYEQYF
d_gene: TRBD2; j_gene: TRBJ2-3; abundance: NA; v_gene: TRBV4-3; CDR3nt: TGCGCCAGCAGCCAGAACCCTAGCGGGAGCACAGATACGCAGTATTTT; CDR3aa: CASSQNPSGSTDTQYF
d_gene: NA; j_gene: TRBJ1-2; abundance: NA; v_gene: TRBV9; CDR3nt: TGTGCCAGCAGCGTAGAGGAGGGGTATGGCTACACCTTC; CDR3aa: CASSVEEGYGYTF
d_gene: NA; j_gene: TRBJ1-6; abundance: few; v_gene: TRBV6-1; CDR3nt: TGTGCCAGCAGTGAATTGGGGGGTGTCGGAGGGCTGGCCCTCCACTTT; CDR3aa: CASSELGGVGGLALHF
d_gene: NA; j_gene: TRBJ2-2; abundance: NA; v_gene: TRBV9; CDR3nt: TGTGCCAGCAGCGTAATGGGGGCGCGGGGGGAGCTGTTTTTT; CDR3aa: CASSVMGARGELFF
d_gene: TRBD2; j_gene: TRBJ2-1; abundance: few; v_gene: TRBV5-4; CDR3nt: TGTGCCAGCAATGCCCCTAGCGGGAGTGGCGAGCAGTTCTTC; CDR3aa: CASNAPSGSGEQFF
d_gene: TRBD1; j_gene: TRBJ1-3; abundance: NA; v_gene: TRBV19; CDR3nt: TGTGCCACCCGACAGGGCCACTCTGGAAACACCATATATTTT; CDR3aa: CATRQGHSGNTIYF
d_gene: TRBD1; j_gene: TRBJ1-2; abundance: few; v_gene: TRBV6-2/TRBV6-3; CDR3nt: TGTGCCAGCAGTTGGACAGGGAATTATGGCTACACCTTC; CDR3aa: CASSWTGNYGYTF
d_gene: NA; j_gene: TRBJ2-1; abundance: NA; v_gene: TRBV7-9; CDR3nt: TGTGCCAGCAGCTCCGAGTTCTACAATGAGCAGTTCTTC; CDR3aa: CASSSEFYNEQFF
d_gene: TRBD2; j_gene: TRBJ2-7; abundance: NA; v_gene: TRBV9; CDR3nt: TGTGCCAGCAGCGTAGGCGGTAGGGGAGCGGGGGAGCAGTACTTC; CDR3aa: CASSVGGRGAGEQYF
d_gene: TRBD1; j_gene: TRBJ1-5; abundance: few; v_gene: TRBV10-3; CDR3nt: TGTGCCATCAGTGAGTCGGGACAGGGGCGCCCCCAGCATTTT; CDR3aa: CAISESGQGRPQHF
d_gene: TRBD2; j_gene: TRBJ2-3; abundance: NA; v_gene: TRBV10-3; CDR3nt: TGTGCCATCAGTGAACGACGGACCGGGGGGACCACAGATACGCAGTATTTT; CDR3aa: CAISERRTGGTTDTQYF
d_gene: NA; j_gene: TRBJ1-5; abundance: NA; v_gene: TRBV27; CDR3nt: TGTGCCAGCGGTCGAGGGTTGCATCAGCCCCAGCATTTT; CDR3aa: CASGRGLHQPQHF
d_gene: TRBD1; j_gene: TRBJ1-2; abundance: few; v_gene: TRBV19; CDR3nt: TGTGCCAGTAGACCTCGGACAGGGGTTGGCTATGGCTACACCTTC; CDR3aa: CASRPRTGVGYGYTF
d_gene: NA; j_gene: TRBJ2-5; abundance: few; v_gene: TRBV4-1; CDR3nt: TGCGCCAGCAGCCAAGATCCCGGGTACCAAGAGACCCAGTACTTC; CDR3aa: CASSQDPGYQETQYF
d_gene: NA; j_gene: TRBJ2-3; abundance: NA; v_gene: TRBV11-3; CDR3nt: TGTGCCAGCAGCTTAGTCGGGAGCGCAGATACGCAGTATTTT; CDR3aa: CASSLVGSADTQYF
d_gene: NA; j_gene: TRBJ1-2; abundance: NA; v_gene: TRBV7-9; CDR3nt: TGTGCCAGCAGCTTCGGGGGGGATGACTATGGCTACACCTTC; CDR3aa: CASSFGGDDYGYTF
d_gene: TRBD2; j_gene: TRBJ2-1; abundance: NA; v_gene: TRBV4-1; CDR3nt: TGCGCCAGCAGCCTCGGGACTAGCGGGGTCGCCTACAATGAGCAGTTCTTC; CDR3aa: CASSLGTSGVAYNEQFF
d_gene: NA; j_gene: TRBJ1-2; abundance: NA; v_gene: TRBV6-4; CDR3nt: TGTGCCAGCAGCCGGGAGGCGGGGAACTATGGCTACACCTTC; CDR3aa: CASSREAGNYGYTF
d_gene: NA; j_gene: TRBJ1-3; abundance: NA; v_gene: TRBV29-1; CDR3nt: TGCAGCTACTCGGACGGACTTGGCTCTGGAAACACCATATATTTT; CDR3aa: CSYSDGLGSGNTIYF
d_gene: NA; j_gene: TRBJ2-7; abundance: NA; v_gene: TRBV9; CDR3nt: TGTGCCAGCAGCACCAGGGATGGGTACGAGCAGTACTTC; CDR3aa: CASSTRDGYEQYF
d_gene: NA; j_gene: TRBJ2-3; abundance: few; v_gene: TRBV25-1; CDR3nt: TGTGCCAGCACTTCAAATAGGGCGGGGTTTCAAGATACGCAGTATTTT; CDR3aa: CASTSNRAGFQDTQYF
d_gene: TRBD1; j_gene: TRBJ2-7; abundance: NA; v_gene: TRBV6-5; CDR3nt: TGTGCCAGCAGTTACAGGACAGGGGGAGACTACGAGCAGTACTTC; CDR3aa: CASSYRTGGDYEQYF
d_gene: TRBD1; j_gene: TRBJ1-2; abundance: NA; v_gene: TRBV4-2; CDR3nt: TGTGCCAGCAGCCAAGGGGACAGACAAGCTAACTATGGCTACACCTTC; CDR3aa: CASSQGDRQANYGYTF
d_gene: TRBD1; j_gene: TRBJ1-2; abundance: once; v_gene: TRBV19; CDR3nt: TGTGCCAGCGGCTACGACAGGGCTAACTATGGCTACACCTTC; CDR3aa: CASGYDRANYGYTF
d_gene: TRBD2; j_gene: TRBJ2-7; abundance: NA; v_gene: TRBV18; CDR3nt: TGTGCCAGCTCACCGGGACTAGCGGGCTACGAGCAGTACTTC; CDR3aa: CASSPGLAGYEQYF
d_gene: TRBD1; j_gene: TRBJ2-7; abundance: NA; v_gene: TRBV4-1; CDR3nt: TGCGCCAGCAGCCAAGAAACTCATCCGGGACAGGGGGCTTACGAGCAGTACTTC; CDR3aa: CASSQETHPGQGAYEQYF